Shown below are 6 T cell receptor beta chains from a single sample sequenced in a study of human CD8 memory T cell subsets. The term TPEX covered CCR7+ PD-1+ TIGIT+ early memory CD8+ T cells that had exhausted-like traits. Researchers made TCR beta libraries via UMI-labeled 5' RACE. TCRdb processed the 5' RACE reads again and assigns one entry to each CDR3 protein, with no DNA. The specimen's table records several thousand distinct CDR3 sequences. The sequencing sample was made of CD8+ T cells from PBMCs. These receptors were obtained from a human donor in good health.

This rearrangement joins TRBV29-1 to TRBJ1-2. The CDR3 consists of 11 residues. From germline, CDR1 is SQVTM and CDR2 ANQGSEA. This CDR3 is CSDGALYGYTF.

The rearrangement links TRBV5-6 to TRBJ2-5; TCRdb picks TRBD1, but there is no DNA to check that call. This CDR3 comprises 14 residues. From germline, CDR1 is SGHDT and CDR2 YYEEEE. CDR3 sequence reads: CASSFGQAEETQYF.

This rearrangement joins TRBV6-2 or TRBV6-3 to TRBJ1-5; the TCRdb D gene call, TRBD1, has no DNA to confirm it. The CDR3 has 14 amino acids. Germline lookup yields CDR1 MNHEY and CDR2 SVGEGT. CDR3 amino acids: CASSYGGAHQPQHF.

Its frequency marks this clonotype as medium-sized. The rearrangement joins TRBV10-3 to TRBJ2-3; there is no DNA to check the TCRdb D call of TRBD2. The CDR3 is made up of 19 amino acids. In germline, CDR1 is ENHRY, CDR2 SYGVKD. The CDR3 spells CAISEVPGLAGTGRDTQYF.

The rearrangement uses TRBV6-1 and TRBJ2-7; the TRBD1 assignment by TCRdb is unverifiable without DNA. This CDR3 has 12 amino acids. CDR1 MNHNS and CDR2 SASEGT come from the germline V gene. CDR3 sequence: CATLGGPVEQYF.

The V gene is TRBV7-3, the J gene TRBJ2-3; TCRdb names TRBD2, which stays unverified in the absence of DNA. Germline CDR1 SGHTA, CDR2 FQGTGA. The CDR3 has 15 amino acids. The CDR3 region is CASSFMGGGTDTQYF.